This T cell receptor (beta chain) was found in a study of T cell changes during pregnancy in multiple sclerosis. The sample holds a few counts of this clone. V dropped 7 bases and J dropped 4; count of bases not matched to a gene: 3. Germline V lookup: CDR1 WSHSY, CDR2 SAAADI. The CDR3 loop spans 13 amino acids. Libraries were prepared by immunoSEQ multiplex PCR; TCRdb keeps only in-frame clonotypes and omits some of them. The sample lists roughly 28,000 clones; about 89% were seen once. The chain couples TRBV10-2 to TRBJ1-5; 8 bases are a match to TRBD1. The source of this sequence is a female donor in good health, enrolled as a control in a pregnancy study. This material consisted of CD4+ T cells from peripheral blood mononuclear cells, taken in the first trimester of pregnancy. For the CDR3, the DNA is TGCGCCAGCACCACAGGGGGGAATCAGCCCCAGCATTTT. It is translated as CASTTGGNQPQHF.